These 20 T cell receptor beta chains share one sample of origin, sequenced in a study of response to subunit inactivated influenza vaccine. From the RT-PCR reads, TCRdb called clonotypes with MiXCR, one entry per CDR3 protein. The sample shows 550,000 to 600,000 distinct CDR3 sequences, 12% of them seen only once. The source was PBMCs from blood, collected on the day of vaccination. The receptors originated from a man in his fifties or sixties who received an inactivated influenza vaccine.

The table lists this clonotype with a few counts. The chain uses TRBV7-2 and TRBJ1-2; TRBD1 agrees at 11 bases. The CDR3 totals 22 residues. From germline, CDR1 is SGHTA and CDR2 FQGNSA. The ends lost 2 bases at V and 4 bases at J; junction bases unmatched: 24. This CDR3 reads CASSLSPVLMWDRGRRSYGYTF. Here the CDR3 DNA reads TGTGCCAGCAGCTTATCCCCAGTATTAATGTGGGACAGGGGGAGAAGGAGCTATGGCTACACCTTC.

Concerning this clonotype: At one boundary the junction diverges from the germline segment, which might be a read error. In DNA, the CDR3 is TGTGCCAGCAGTTTCGACAGGGCCACGCAACATTTT. Translated, it gives CASSFDRATQHF. The chain uses TRBV12-3 or TRBV12-4 and TRBJ1-3, with 7 bases lining up with TRBD1. The CDR3 extends over 12 amino acids.

This clonotype showed up just a few times. The gene calls are TRBV6-1 and TRBJ2-1; either TRBD1 or TRBD2 may fit D (5 bases each). Germline CDR1 is MNHNS and CDR2 is SASEGT. Trimming cost V 6 bases and J 7 bases, with 19 bases left between them. The CDR3 loop spans 15 amino acids. The CDR3 DNA is TGTGCCAGCAGCACCGGGACCTCTCTGGGGAATGAGCAGTTCTTC. Protein product: CASSTGTSLGNEQFF.

The chain has TRBV3-1 and TRBJ1-1; unclear D gene. The CDR3 is made up of 13 amino acids. The V gene lost 0 bases and the J gene lost 8 bases, with 10 bases spanning the gap. CDR1 LGHDT and CDR2 YNNKEL come from the germline V gene (reference sequence). The DNA of the CDR3 is TGTGCCAGCAGCCAAGATTGGCGGTCCGAAGCTTTCTTT. It is translated as CASSQDWRSEAFF.

This clonotype was recorded a few times. The chain links TRBV7-8 to TRBJ2-1; weak D call: TRBD2 (5 bases). V lost 1 base, J lost 2 bases, and 15 bases lay in between. Germline V gene sequence: CDR1 SGHVS, CDR2 FQNEAQ. The CDR3 covers 17 residues. This CDR3 reads CASSLGWTQSPYNEQFF. In DNA, the CDR3 is TGTGCCAGCAGCTTAGGTTGGACTCAATCACCCTACAATGAGCAGTTCTTC.

This clonotype was detected ten times or more. V and J are TRBV29-1 and TRBJ2-5; perhaps D is TRBD1 or TRBD2 (5 bases each). CDR3 length: 11 residues. Germline loops: CDR1 SQVTM, CDR2 ANQGSEA. V lost 4 bases and J lost 3, with 6 bases in between. The CDR3 DNA follows: TGCAGCGTTGGAGGGGAAGAGACCCAGTACTTC. This codes for CSVGGEETQYF.

This clonotype was recorded many times. In DNA, the CDR3 is TGCGCCAGCAAGGCAGGGGGCCAAACCGGGGAGCTGTTTTTT. Amino acid sequence: CASKAGGQTGELFF. The V and J genes are TRBV5-1 and TRBJ2-2, with 8 bases identical to TRBD1. The CDR3 consists of 14 residues. V shed 6 bases, J shed 5 bases, and the junction held 6 bases outside the gene matches. Germline CDR1 is SGHRS and CDR2 is YFSETQ.

The chain uses TRBV18 and TRBJ2-2, with D possibly TRBD2 on 6 matching bases. The CDR3 totals 13 residues. Germline V gene sequence: CDR1 KGHSH, CDR2 LQKENI. V dropped 5 bases and J dropped 5 bases, with 9 bases sitting between them. The CDR3 DNA reads TGTGCCAGCTCATCTAGCGTTACCGGGGAGCTGTTTTTT. Its protein is CASSSSVTGELFF.

This clonotype occurred a few times. The chain combines TRBV10-3 with TRBJ2-1; TRBD1 agrees at 7 bases. V gave up 5 bases and J gave up 5 bases; unmatched junction bases: 6. Germline V gene sequence: CDR1 ENHRY, CDR2 SYGVKD. The CDR3 sequence is 14 residues long. The CDR3 DNA reads as TGTGCCATCAGTAAAGACAGGGACGACAATGAGCAGTTCTTC. It specifies CAISKDRDDNEQFF.

This chain connects TRBV7-9 to TRBJ2-1, with 13 bases fitting TRBD2. The CDR3 consists of 13 residues. V lost 11 bases, J lost 12 bases, and 10 bases stayed unmatched. Germline V CDR1 and CDR2: SEHNR, FQNEAQ (reference sequence). CDR3 loop: CAGRLAGGYGQFF. CDR3 bases: TGTGCCGGAAGACTAGCGGGAGGTTATGGGCAGTTCTTC.

This clonotype was seen only a few times. The rearrangement joins TRBV29-1 to TRBJ2-3; 11 bases map to TRBD1. J lost 5 bases, V lost 4 bases, and 2 bases had no gene match. Germline values: CDR1 SQVTM, CDR2 ANQGSEA. This CDR3 contains 13 residues. In DNA form, the CDR3 reads TGCAGCGTTGGGACAGGGGGCCTAGATACGCAGTATTTT. Protein: CSVGTGGLDTQYF.

There are many counts of this clonotype. The V gene is TRBV2, the J gene TRBJ2-1, with D possibly TRBD2 on 5 matching bases. Germline V lookup: CDR1 SNHLY, CDR2 FYNNEI. The V and J ends lost 4 bases and 0 bases respectively, with 10 bases between them. CDR3 length: 15 residues. The CDR3 DNA follows: TGTGCCAGCAGTGCCGGGGTTAGCTCCTACAATGAGCAGTTCTTC. This gives the protein CASSAGVSSYNEQFF.

V is TRBV5-1 and J is TRBJ2-2; the D gene could be TRBD1 or TRBD2 (5 bases each). The CDR3 totals 14 residues. In germline, CDR1 is SGHRS, CDR2 YFSETQ. The V end was cut by 0 bases, the J end by 7 bases, with 10 bases between. Here the CDR3 reads CASSLARENGELFF. For the CDR3, the DNA is TGCGCCAGCAGCTTGGCCAGGGAGAACGGGGAGCTGTTTTTT.

This clonotype has a handful of counts. V usage is TRBV5-6 and J usage is TRBJ2-7; D might be TRBD1 (5 bases). Trimming removed 0 bases from V and 10 bases from J, with 17 bases in between. This CDR3 spans 14 amino acids. Germline V lookup: CDR1 SGHDT, CDR2 YYEEEE. CDR3 in amino acids: CASSLGYGGHRQYF. DNA for the CDR3: TGTGCCAGCAGCTTGGGTTACGGCGGACATAGACAGTACTTC.

This clonotype was seen more than once but under ten times. The V call is TRBV4-3, the J call TRBJ1-2; 12 nucleotides match TRBD1. CDR1 is LGHNA, CDR2 YSLEER, per germline. This CDR3 has 16 residues. Unmatched junction bases numbered 10, after V lost 4 bases and J lost 7 bases. The CDR3 region is CASSRSRDRGRGGYTF. Written as DNA, the CDR3 is TGCGCCAGCAGCCGGAGCCGGGACAGGGGGCGCGGTGGCTACACCTTC.

With respect to this clonotype: This may stem from a read error, because a much larger clone lies one nucleotide away. CDR3 residues: CAWSVWSEGAYNEQFF. CDR3 bases: TGTGCCTGGAGTGTTTGGAGCGAGGGGGCCTACAATGAGCAGTTCTTC. V usage is TRBV30 and J usage is TRBJ2-1; tentative D call: TRBD1 (6 bases). From germline, CDR1 is GTSNPN and CDR2 SVGIG (reference sequence). Trimming cost V 0 bases and J 2 bases, with 14 bases left between them. The CDR3 contains 16 residues.

This clonotype was recorded a few times. The chain carries TRBV2 and TRBJ2-7; 7 nucleotides agree with TRBD1. J lost 3 bases, V lost 9 bases, and 14 bases had no gene match. The CDR3 contains 15 residues. The germline V gene has CDR1 SNHLY and CDR2 FYNNEI. The CDR3 reads CASSSNRGRSYEQYF. The CDR3 DNA is TGTGCCAGTTCCTCAAACAGGGGTAGAAGCTACGAGCAGTACTTC.

The V gene is TRBV5-1, the J gene TRBJ1-6, with D uncertain. The CDR3 covers 15 residues. CDR1 and CDR2 from the germline V gene are SGHRS and YFSETQ. Trimming pared 0 bases from V and 10 bases from J, leaving 14 bases between. The DNA of the CDR3 is TGCGCCAGCAGCTTGGTCGGTGAGGGCACCTCACCCCTCCACTTT. Translating gives CASSLVGEGTSPLHF.

This rearrangement joins TRBV11-2 to TRBJ2-1; tentatively, D is TRBD1 or TRBD2 (6 bases each). Germline V gene lookup returns CDR1 SGHAT and CDR2 FQNNGV. CDR3 length: 14 residues. V lost 0 bases and J 9 bases, leaving 12 bases between the germline ends. The CDR3 is CASSLDAGGVEQFF. The CDR3 region has the DNA TGTGCCAGCAGCTTAGACGCCGGGGGCGTTGAGCAGTTCTTC.

The rearrangement joins TRBV6-5 to TRBJ1-2; TRBD1 is a possible D gene (6 bases). The germline V and J ends were trimmed by 1 base and 8 bases, with 23 bases remaining between them. Germline assignment: CDR1 MNHEY and CDR2 SVGAGI. There are 17 residues in the CDR3. The chain's CDR3 is CASSYLFPGGLMDGYTF. CDR3 nucleotide sequence: TGTGCCAGCAGTTACTTGTTTCCGGGGGGCTTAATGGACGGCTACACCTTC.